What follows are 29 T cell receptor beta chains derived from one specimen sequenced in a study of CD8 T cells in Susac syndrome. Reverse transcription of 0.5 to 1 ug RNA was performed with random hexamers. A single record per CDR3 protein comes from TCRdb applying MiXCR to the immunoSEQ multiplex PCR reads. Of about 60,000 distinct CDR3 sequences listed, approximately 94% are singletons. The sample taken for sequencing was CD8+ T cells from PBMCs. All receptors derive from a human donor in good health.

This clonotype came up once. This chain uses TRBV7-9 with TRBJ2-1, with TRBD2 identical over 11 bases. There are 15 residues in the CDR3. Per the germline V gene, CDR1 is SEHNR and CDR2 is FQNEAQ (reference sequence). The trim removed 7 bases at V and 12 bases at J, leaving 14 bases unmatched. This chain's CDR3 is CASTEFVLAGGGQFF. The CDR3 coding sequence is TGTGCCAGCACCGAATTCGTTCTAGCGGGGGGAGGGCAGTTCTTC.

This clonotype was detected only once. The chain uses TRBV28 and TRBJ1-5; D ambiguous. Germline lookup yields CDR1 MDHEN and CDR2 SYDVKM. V was trimmed by 4 bases and J by 3 bases, leaving 19 bases between them. The CDR3 is made up of 17 amino acids. In DNA, the CDR3 is TGTGCCAGCAGTTCCCCTTTGGAGGGTGAGGACAATCAGCCCCAGCATTTT. Encoded protein: CASSSPLEGEDNQPQHF.

V and J are TRBV19 and TRBJ1-1; D is undetermined. Germline V CDR1 and CDR2: LNHDA, SQIVND (reference sequence). The V gene lost 7 bases and the J gene lost 1 base, with 16 bases spanning the gap. There are 15 residues in the CDR3. The CDR3 DNA is TGTGCCAGTACCGAACAAAACTGGGGGAACACTGAAGCTTTCTTT. This translates into CASTEQNWGNTEAFF. Filled out from reference TRBV19 and TRBJ1-1, the complete variable domain reads DGGITQSPKYLFRKEGQNVTLSCEQNLNHDAMYWYRQDPGQGLRLIYYSQIVNDFQKGDIAEGYSVSREKKESFPLTVTSAQKNPTAFYLCASTEQNWGNTEAFFGQGTRLTVV.

The chain has TRBV7-8 and TRBJ2-7; D call uncertain. This CDR3 has 15 residues. CDR1 and CDR2 (germline): SGHVS, FQNEAQ. Between the trimmed V and J ends, which lost 1 base and 2 bases, there was a span of 12 bases. The CDR3 DNA follows: TGTGCCAGCAGCTTAGTAGCTCGGCGTCCCTACGAGCAGTACTTC. Translated, it gives CASSLVARRPYEQYF. Drawing the rest from reference TRBV7-8 and TRBJ2-7, the complete variable domain is GAGVSQSPRYKVAKRGQDVALRCDPISGHVSLFWYQQALGQGPEFLTYFQNEAQLDKSGLPSDRFFAERPEGSVSTLKIQRTQQEDSAVYLCASSLVARRPYEQYFGPGTRLTVT.

The CDR3 nucleotides read TGTGCCAGCAGTGAGTCGCAGACGGTACACTATGGCTACACCTTC. This translates into CASSESQTVHYGYTF. The chain recombines TRBV2 with TRBJ1-2; no reliable D call. V gave up 3 bases and J gave up 3 bases, with 14 bases separating them. The CDR3 extends over 15 amino acids. Germline values: CDR1 SNHLY, CDR2 FYNNEI.

The chain links TRBV27 to TRBJ1-4; D is perhaps TRBD1 (5 bases). The CDR3 is 14 amino acids. Germline loops: CDR1 MNHEY, CDR2 SMNVEV (reference sequence). The germline V and J ends were trimmed by 4 bases and 5 bases, with 11 bases remaining between them. The CDR3 coding sequence is TGTGCCAGCAGTTCCCCCAGGGAAAATGAAAAACTGTTTTTT. Protein product: CASSSPRENEKLFF.

The rearrangement links TRBV25-1 to TRBJ1-1; 8 nucleotides match TRBD1. Germline loops: CDR1 MGHDK, CDR2 SYGVNS. The CDR3 is 16 amino acids. Unmatched junction bases numbered 12, after V lost 5 bases and J lost 4 bases. The CDR3 nucleotides read TGTGCCAGCAGTCCATACCCGGACAGGGTGGGCACTGAAGCTTTCTTT. It translates to CASSPYPDRVGTEAFF.

The chain recombines TRBV3-1 with TRBJ2-2, with TRBD1 identical over 10 bases. V shed 4 bases and J 6 bases; nucleotides not matched to a gene: 5. The CDR3 spans 15 residues. Germline V lookup: CDR1 LGHDT, CDR2 YNNKEL (reference sequence). CDR3 sequence: CASSPGTGVAGELFF. The DNA of the CDR3 is TGTGCCAGCAGCCCCGGGACAGGGGTTGCCGGGGAGCTGTTTTTT.

The V and J genes are TRBV12-3 or TRBV12-4 and TRBJ2-4; 7 bases are a match to TRBD1. The CDR3 spans 15 residues. The V segment lost 3 bases and the J segment 1 base; nucleotides outside the gene matches: 3. This CDR3 is CASSFTGAAKNIQYF. The CDR3 region has the DNA TGTGCCAGCAGTTTCACAGGGGCGGCCAAAAACATTCAGTACTTC.

The chain recombines TRBV12-3 or TRBV12-4 with TRBJ2-1; no definite D call. The V gene lost 6 bases and the J gene lost 10 bases, with 16 bases spanning the gap. The CDR3 contains 13 residues. CDR3 protein: CASSSDADREQFF. For the CDR3, the DNA is TGTGCCAGCAGCTCCGACGCGGATAGGGAGCAGTTCTTC.

This chain links TRBV7-9 with TRBJ1-6; 9 bases are shared with TRBD1. V lost 6 bases to trimming and J lost 7 bases; unmatched junction nucleotides: 10. Germline CDR1 reads SEHNR; CDR2 reads FQNEAQ (reference sequence). The CDR3 spans 16 residues. CDR3 in amino acids: CASSALGTGNNSPLHF. The CDR3 coding sequence is TGTGCCAGCAGTGCCCTCGGGACAGGGAACAATTCACCCCTCCACTTT.

Here the CDR3 reads CASSFQQGTQYF. The CDR3 DNA is TGTGCCAGCAGCTTTCAACAGGGTACGCAGTATTTT. The chain has TRBV7-2 and TRBJ2-3; possible D gene TRBD1, 6 bases. The CDR3 runs 12 residues. Trimming took 3 bases from V and 8 from J, leaving 9 bases between them. Germline assignment: CDR1 SGHTA and CDR2 FQGNSA.

The J gene is TRBJ1-1, the V gene TRBV29-1, with D possibly being TRBD1 (6 bases). Germline V gives CDR1 SQVTM, CDR2 ANQGSEA. The CDR3 length is 12 residues. The ends were cut back, 7 bases at V and 1 base at J, with 10 bases in the middle. CDR3 residues: CSAGQRNTEAFF. The DNA for the CDR3 is TGCAGCGCCGGACAGAGGAACACTGAAGCTTTCTTT.

The chain links TRBV7-6 to TRBJ2-5; a possible D gene is TRBD1 (5 bases). Germline V CDR1 and CDR2: SGHVS, FNYEAQ. V was pared by 2 bases and J by 5 bases, with 18 bases between. The CDR3 has 16 residues. CDR3 loop: CASSLLKFVPGETQYF. The CDR3 region has the DNA TGTGCCAGCAGCTTACTGAAATTCGTTCCAGGGGAGACCCAGTACTTC.

This rearrangement joins TRBV6-5 to TRBJ1-1; D is possibly TRBD1 (5 bases). The CDR3 totals 14 residues. Trimming removed 5 bases at V and 5 bases at J, with 15 bases between. The V gene's germline CDR1 is MNHEY and CDR2 SVGAGI. CDR3 DNA sequence: TGTGCCAGCAGTCCCGGTGGGGGAGGGACTGAAGCTTTCTTT. As protein: CASSPGGGGTEAFF.

The CDR3 region is CASSQLEGAARETQYF. The DNA of the CDR3 is TGCGCCAGCAGCCAACTGGAGGGAGCCGCACGGGAGACCCAGTACTTC. This chain connects TRBV4-1 to TRBJ2-5; D might be TRBD2 (6 bases). From germline, CDR1 is MGHRA and CDR2 YSYEKL. This CDR3 contains 16 residues. V was clipped by 2 bases and J by 5 bases, with 18 bases between them.

V gene TRBV6-5 combines with J gene TRBJ2-7; 7 nucleotides match TRBD2. This CDR3 has 15 amino acids. Germline values: CDR1 MNHEY, CDR2 SVGAGI. Trimming cost V 2 bases and J 0 bases; bases outside gene matches: 4. In nucleotides, the CDR3 is TGTGCCAGCAGTTACGGGGGGGACCTCTCCTACGAGCAGTACTTC. Its protein is CASSYGGDLSYEQYF.

This clonotype was seen a single time. This chain links TRBV19 with TRBJ2-1; 7 bases are a match to TRBD1. The germline V gene has CDR1 LNHDA and CDR2 SQIVND (reference sequence). Trimming cost V 6 bases and J 6 bases; bases outside gene matches: 11. The CDR3 totals 15 residues. CDR3 amino acids: CASRVDREGANEQFF. CDR3 in DNA: TGTGCCAGTAGGGTCGACAGGGAAGGGGCCAATGAGCAGTTCTTC. The full variable domain, completed using reference TRBV19 and TRBJ2-1, is DGGITQSPKYLFRKEGQNVTLSCEQNLNHDAMYWYRQDPGQGLRLIYYSQIVNDFQKGDIAEGYSVSREKKESFPLTVTSAQKNPTAFYLCASRVDREGANEQFFGPGTRLTVL.

For the CDR3, the DNA is TGCAGTGCTATTTACAGGGGGAATGAAAAACTGTTTTTT. Encoded protein: CSAIYRGNEKLFF. The chain has TRBV20-1 and TRBJ1-4, with 8 bases matching TRBD1. Trimming took 4 bases from V and 5 from J; bases not matched to a gene: 3. This CDR3 comprises 13 residues. Germline V CDR1 and CDR2: DFQATT, SNEGSKA (reference sequence).

This clonotype was seen more than once but under ten times. The rearrangement uses TRBV6-4 and TRBJ1-1; no clear D. CDR3 size: 15 residues. Deletions cut 5 bases from V and 3 bases from J, with 16 bases between. CDR1 is MRHNA and CDR2 is SNTAGT in the germline V gene. CDR3 sequence reads: CASSPPLSRDTEAFF. The CDR3 DNA reads TGTGCCAGCAGTCCTCCCCTTTCGAGGGACACTGAAGCTTTCTTT.

The genes are TRBV12-3 or TRBV12-4 and TRBJ2-7; D is undetermined. The CDR3 contains 13 residues. The V end lost 2 bases, the J end lost 3 bases, and 8 bases lay between the germline ends. The CDR3, as DNA: TGTGCCAGCAGTTTATGGGTTGACTACGAGCAGTACTTC. Translated, it gives CASSLWVDYEQYF.

The table lists this clonotype with a count of one. The V gene is TRBV6-1, the J gene TRBJ2-1; D gene ambiguous. V lost 7 bases and J 2 bases, leaving 12 bases between the germline ends. The CDR3 contains 14 residues. CDR1 and CDR2 (germline): MNHNS, SASEGT. CDR3 nucleotides: TGTGCCAGCAATCAGGCCCGAACCTACAATGAGCAGTTCTTC. This sequence encodes CASNQARTYNEQFF.

This rearrangement joins TRBV7-2 to TRBJ2-3; 9 positions agree with TRBD2. The V and J ends lost 5 bases and 4 bases, in that order; junction bases with no gene match: 1. This CDR3 has 13 residues. Germline lookup yields CDR1 SGHTA and CDR2 FQGNSA. CDR3 loop: CASSKRGADTQYF. The CDR3 DNA sequence: TGTGCCAGCAGCAAGCGGGGGGCAGATACGCAGTATTTT. The variable domain in full, with the rest retrieved from reference TRBV7-2 and TRBJ2-3, is GAGVSQSPSNKVTEKGKDVELRCDPISGHTALYWYRQSLGQGLEFLIYFQGNSAPDKSGLPSDRFSAERTGGSVSTLTIQRTQQEDSAVYLCASSKRGADTQYFGPGTRLTVL.

V gene TRBV4-1 combines with J gene TRBJ2-2; 16 nucleotides match TRBD2. CDR3 size: 18 residues. CDR1 and CDR2 from the germline V gene are MGHRA and YSYEKL. J gave up 0 bases and V 4 bases, and 2 bases lay outside the gene matches. As DNA, the CDR3 is TGCGCCAGCAGCCCGGGACTAGCGGGGGGGCCGAACACCGGGGAGCTGTTTTTT. Residues: CASSPGLAGGPNTGELFF.

The chain couples TRBV7-9 to TRBJ2-7, with a weak D call TRBD2 (6 bases). V lost 2 bases to trimming and J lost 0 bases, with 11 bases between them. The CDR3 has 15 residues. CDR1 and CDR2 (germline): SEHNR, FQNEAQ (reference sequence). CDR3: CASSLTGLSSYEQYF. In nucleotides, the CDR3 is TGTGCCAGCAGCTTAACGGGACTCAGCTCCTACGAGCAGTACTTC.

The chain has TRBV6-5 and TRBJ2-3, with a weak D call TRBD2 (6 bases). Deletions cut 0 bases from V and 3 bases from J, with 10 bases between. The CDR3 loop spans 15 amino acids. Germline V gene sequence: CDR1 MNHEY, CDR2 SVGAGI. CDR3 bases: TGTGCCAGCAGTTACTCCGCAGGACTAACAGATACGCAGTATTTT. It yields the protein CASSYSAGLTDTQYF.

This sequence joins TRBV29-1 and TRBJ1-1, with D unresolved. Looked up from germline, CDR1 is SQVTM and CDR2 is ANQGSEA. The CDR3 contains 14 residues. V was clipped by 3 bases and J by 1 base, with 12 bases between them. DNA of the CDR3: TGCAGCGTTGACTCCCTCCTACAGAACACTGAAGCTTTCTTT. Encoded protein: CSVDSLLQNTEAFF.

The chain has TRBV29-1 and TRBJ2-3; D uncertain. V lost 5 bases and J 2 bases, leaving 11 bases between the germline ends. The CDR3 is 13 amino acids. The germline V gene has CDR1 SQVTM and CDR2 ANQGSEA. As DNA, the CDR3 is TGCAGCGTTTGTAGGGCGAACACAGATACGCAGTATTTT. Translation: CSVCRANTDTQYF.

The rearrangement joins TRBV10-3 to TRBJ2-1; D might be TRBD2 (6 bases). Per the germline V gene, CDR1 is ENHRY and CDR2 is SYGVKD. The germline V and J ends were trimmed by 0 bases and 7 bases, with 16 bases remaining between them. There are 16 residues in the CDR3. The CDR3 DNA reads as TGTGCCATCAGTGAGTCGTTGGAGGGTAGGCTGAATGAGCAGTTCTTC. The encoded protein is CAISESLEGRLNEQFF.